The 18 T cell receptor beta chains listed next were all sequenced from one sample in a study of TIL therapy for anti-PD-1-resistant metastatic lung cancer. Sample time point: pre-treatment sample, taken before nivolumab and TIL therapy. Tumor tissue came from excised metastases, mostly pleural nodules or supraclavicular lymph nodes. This was the immunoSEQ v3 assay. Method: immunoSEQ multiplex PCR; TCRdb's copy keeps in-frame clones and lacks some. The sample holds just over 25,000 clones, 72% seen once. Sequencing used tumor tissue, obtained at baseline. The source is a person between 25 and 80 years old with non-small cell lung cancer.

The CDR3 loop is CASSSTGGEGRYEQYF. CDR3 sequence (DNA): TGCGCCAGCAGCTCGACAGGGGGCGAGGGAAGGTACGAGCAGTACTTC. This chain uses TRBV5-1 with TRBJ2-7; 10 nucleotides line up with TRBD1. This CDR3 contains 16 residues. After removal of 3 bases from V and 4 bases from J, the junction contained 10 bases not matched to a gene. CDR1 is SGHRS and CDR2 is YFSETQ in the germline V gene. Drawing the rest from reference TRBV5-1 and TRBJ2-7, the complete variable domain is KAGVTQTPRYLIKTRGQQVTLSCSPISGHRSVSWYQQTPGQGLQFLFEYFSETQRNKGNFPGRFSGRQFSNSRSEMNVSTLELGDSALYLCASSSTGGEGRYEQYFGPGTRLTVT.

The chain couples TRBV6-5 to TRBJ1-2; no clear D. Trimming shortened V by 0 bases and J by 8 bases, and 10 bases separated the two germline ends. The CDR3 has 13 amino acids. Germline values: CDR1 MNHEY, CDR2 SVGAGI. The CDR3 loop is CASSYSRYEGYTF. In DNA, the CDR3 is TGTGCCAGCAGTTACTCCCGATATGAGGGCTACACCTTC.

The chain joins TRBV14 to TRBJ2-2, with unresolved D. CDR3 size: 16 residues. V gave up 8 bases and J gave up 1 base, with 17 bases separating them. Germline CDR1 is SGHDN and CDR2 is FVKESK. Here the CDR3 reads CASAPSPSQNTGELFF. The CDR3 DNA reads TGTGCCAGCGCCCCTTCCCCTTCCCAGAACACCGGGGAGCTGTTTTTT.

This clone has more than one count but fewer than ten. This rearrangement joins TRBV4-2 to TRBJ2-3, with 10 bases identical to TRBD2. Trimming removed 0 bases from V and 2 bases from J; junction bases left unmatched: 8. This CDR3 comprises 18 residues. The V gene's germline CDR1 is LGHNA and CDR2 YNFKEQ. CDR3 DNA: TGTGCCAGCAGCCAAGAGATACTAGCGGGGAGTAACACAGATACGCAGTATTTT. It codes for CASSQEILAGSNTDTQYF.

The J gene is TRBJ1-4, the V gene TRBV14; no clear D gene. The CDR3 spans 15 residues. The germline gives CDR1 SGHDN, CDR2 FVKESK. The V end lost 4 bases, the J end lost 4 bases, and 13 bases lay between the germline ends. CDR3 nucleotides: TGTGCCAGCAGCCTTCCTCAAAATTTTAATGAAAAACTGTTTTTT. This encodes CASSLPQNFNEKLFF.

This clone has only one observation. V gene TRBV11-2 combines with J gene TRBJ1-1; D call uncertain. The CDR3 is 14 amino acids. Germline lookup yields CDR1 SGHAT and CDR2 FQNNGV. V was clipped by 1 base and J by 5 bases, with 11 bases between them. The CDR3 region is CASSLAAGSTEAFF. The CDR3 region has the DNA TGTGCCAGCAGCTTAGCTGCGGGGAGTACTGAAGCTTTCTTT.

The V gene is TRBV7-9, the J gene TRBJ2-3; unclear D gene. V dropped 5 bases and J dropped 0 bases, with 12 bases sitting between them. Germline V gene data show CDR1 as SEHNR and CDR2 as FQNEAQ (reference sequence). The CDR3 runs to 15 residues. In DNA form, the CDR3 reads TGTGCCAGCAGCGCCGTGCGGAGTAGCACAGATACGCAGTATTTT. Its protein product is CASSAVRSSTDTQYF.

The chain couples TRBV11-2 to TRBJ2-7, with 10 bases identical to TRBD2. V was clipped by 1 base and J by 6 bases; unmatched bases: 15. The CDR3 runs 18 residues. From germline, CDR1 is SGHAT and CDR2 FQNNGV. The CDR3 reads CASSLGASGGPGLFEQYF. CDR3 sequence (DNA): TGTGCCAGCAGCTTAGGTGCTAGCGGGGGCCCTGGTCTGTTCGAGCAGTACTTC.

CDR3 sequence reads: CASSSGWRGAYNEQFF. In DNA, the CDR3 is TGCGCCAGCAGCTCGGGTTGGCGGGGGGCCTACAATGAGCAGTTCTTC. This chain joins TRBV5-1 and TRBJ2-1, with 8 bases aligning to TRBD2. The V segment lost 3 bases and the J segment 2 bases; nucleotides outside the gene matches: 7. The germline V gene has CDR1 SGHRS and CDR2 YFSETQ. CDR3 length: 16 amino acids.

In DNA form, the CDR3 reads TGTGCCAGCAGCTTTTCCGGGACAGGGGGCGTCGGAGAGACCCAGTACTTC. Translating it yields CASSFSGTGGVGETQYF. V is TRBV7-6 and J is TRBJ2-5, with 12 bases aligning to TRBD1. Germline trimming cut 3 bases from V and 4 bases from J; bases unmatched to any gene: 9. The CDR3 has 17 amino acids. CDR1 SGHVS and CDR2 FNYEAQ come from the germline V gene. The full variable domain, in which reference TRBV7-6 and TRBJ2-5 provide the parts outside the CDR3, is GAGVSQSPRYKVTKRGQDVALRCDPISGHVSLYWYRQALGQGPEFLTYFNYEAQQDKSGLPNDRFSAERPEGSISTLTIQRTEQRDSAMYRCASSFSGTGGVGETQYFGPGTRLLVL.

This clone showed up just a few times. The chain uses TRBV5-1 and TRBJ2-6; 7 bases match TRBD1. Trimming cost V 0 bases and J 2 bases; bases outside gene matches: 8. This CDR3 is 18 amino acids long. CDR1 SGHRS and CDR2 YFSETQ come from the germline V gene. This CDR3 reads CASSLATGSTPGANVLTF. Written as DNA, the CDR3 is TGCGCCAGCAGCTTGGCGACAGGGTCGACACCTGGGGCCAACGTCCTGACTTTC.

The genes are TRBV25-1 and TRBJ2-3; 9 nucleotides align to TRBD1. CDR1 is MGHDK and CDR2 is SYGVNS in the germline V gene. This CDR3 spans 16 amino acids. The junction had 7 bases not matched to a gene; V was cut back by 2 bases and J by 4 bases. CDR3 region: CASSEKDRGKADTQYF. DNA for the CDR3: TGTGCCAGCAGTGAAAAAGACAGGGGGAAGGCAGATACGCAGTATTTT.

The chain links TRBV15 to TRBJ1-1; D is undetermined. The CDR3 totals 15 residues. Germline CDR1 is LNHNV and CDR2 is YYDKDF (reference sequence). Trimming stripped 0 bases from V and 6 bases from J, with 14 bases between. The CDR3 region has the DNA TGTGCCACCAGCAGAGATCCGGCGGGAGGGTCTGAAGCTTTCTTT. Translated, it gives CATSRDPAGGSEAFF.

This chain links TRBV19 with TRBJ1-2, with D perhaps matching TRBD1 (6 bases). This CDR3 is 14 amino acids long. V was pared by 2 bases and J by 0 bases, with 7 bases between. Germline CDR1 LNHDA, CDR2 SQIVND (reference sequence). The CDR3 nucleotides read TGTGCCAGTAGTATATCAGGGGCTAACTATGGCTACACCTTC. Translation: CASSISGANYGYTF.

This clone showed up just a few times. The V and J genes are TRBV7-7 and TRBJ2-7; D unclear. CDR1 is SSHAT, CDR2 FNYEAQ, per germline (reference sequence). The CDR3 runs 12 residues. Trimming took 5 bases from V and 3 from J, leaving 8 bases between them. CDR3 sequence: CASSQDGYEQYF. In nucleotides, the CDR3 is TGTGCCAGCAGCCAGGACGGCTACGAGCAGTACTTC.

The chain is built from TRBV5-1 and TRBJ1-6; D call uncertain. The CDR3 is made up of 13 amino acids. Germline CDR1 and CDR2: SGHRS and YFSETQ. Trimming cost V 2 bases and J 7 bases, with 7 bases left between them. The CDR3 sequence is CASSFRANSPLHF. The CDR3 DNA reads TGCGCCAGCAGCTTTAGGGCCAATTCACCCCTCCACTTT.

The gene calls are TRBV4-1 and TRBJ2-7; 13 bases align to TRBD2. V was pared by 3 bases and J by 7 bases, with 6 bases of the junction left unmatched. CDR3 size: 15 residues. Germline loops: CDR1 MGHRA, CDR2 YSYEKL. The CDR3 loop reads CASSHRLAGGEEQYF. As DNA, the CDR3 is TGCGCCAGCAGCCATCGACTAGCGGGGGGAGAGGAGCAGTACTTC.

The chain links TRBV19 to TRBJ2-2, with TRBD1 as a possible D gene (5 bases). CDR3 length equals 12 residues. Germline V lookup: CDR1 LNHDA, CDR2 SQIVND (reference sequence). V gave up 10 bases and J gave up 3 bases, with 9 bases separating them. Written as DNA, the CDR3 is TGTGCCACCATAGGGGACACCGGGGAGCTGTTTTTT. Protein sequence: CATIGDTGELFF.